This T cell receptor beta chain was observed in a study of shared clonotypes between healthy human individuals. Background on the study: A couple of women and a few men aged 18 to 49 served as donors.

Trimming stripped 5 bases from V and 5 bases from J, with 9 bases between. This CDR3 contains 13 residues. Per germline, CDR1 KGHSH and CDR2 LQKENI. Every subset's genomic DNA went evenly onto several immunoSEQ plates. Amplification in unsorted PBMC replicate PCRs started from approximately 300 ng DNA, which equals some 30,000 T cell genomes. This table comes from immunoSEQ multiplex PCR, and its TCRdb copy is limited to in-frame clones, with some not included. Of a few hundred thousand clones detected, 70% to 85% appear once; the ten largest clones hold approximately 12%. Sequencing was done on a sample of PBMCs. The V and J genes are TRBV18 and TRBJ2-2; D remains ambiguous. The clonotype was recovered from a middle-aged woman in good health. Some clones in this sample may be carry-over from other donors' samples. For the CDR3, the DNA is TGTGCCAGCTCATCTCCTGTGACCGGGGAGCTGTTTTTT. Its protein product is CASSSPVTGELFF.